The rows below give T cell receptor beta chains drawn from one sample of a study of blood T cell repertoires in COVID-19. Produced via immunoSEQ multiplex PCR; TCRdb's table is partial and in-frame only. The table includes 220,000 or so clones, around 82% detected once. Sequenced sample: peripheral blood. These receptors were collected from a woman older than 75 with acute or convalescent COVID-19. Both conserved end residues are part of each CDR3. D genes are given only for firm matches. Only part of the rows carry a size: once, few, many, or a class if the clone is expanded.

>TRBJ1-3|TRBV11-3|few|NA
CASSSQGRSGNTIYF
TGTGCCAGCAGCTCTCAGGGGAGAAGTGGAAACACCATATATTTT
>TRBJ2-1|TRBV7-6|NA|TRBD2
CASSHGGVNEQFF
TGTGCCAGCAGCCACGGGGGGGTAAATGAGCAGTTCTTC
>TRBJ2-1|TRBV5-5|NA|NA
CASSVRADSYNEQFF
TGTGCCAGCAGCGTCAGGGCAGACTCCTACAATGAGCAGTTCTTC
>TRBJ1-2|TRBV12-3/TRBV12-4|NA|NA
CASSLRQGYGYTF
TGTGCCAGCAGTTTAAGGCAGGGCTATGGCTACACCTTC
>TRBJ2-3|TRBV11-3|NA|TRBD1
CASSLDIRTGGSDTQYF
TGTGCCAGCAGCTTAGATATCCGGACAGGGGGCTCAGATACGCAGTATTTT
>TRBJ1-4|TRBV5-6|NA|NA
CASSSRNANEKLFF
TGTGCCAGCAGCTCGAGGAATGCCAATGAAAAACTGTTTTTT
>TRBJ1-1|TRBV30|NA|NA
CAWSPNRGTEAFF
TGTGCCTGGAGCCCAAATCGGGGCACTGAAGCTTTCTTT
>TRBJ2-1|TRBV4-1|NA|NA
CASSQDQQNFNEQFF
TGCGCCAGCAGCCAAGACCAACAGAACTTCAATGAGCAGTTCTTC
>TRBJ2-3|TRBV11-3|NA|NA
CASSFLRSADTQYF
TGTGCCAGCAGCTTCTTGAGGTCCGCAGATACGCAGTATTTT
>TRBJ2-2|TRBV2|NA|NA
CASRRDITTGELFF
TGTGCCAGCAGGAGGGATATCACCACCGGGGAGCTGTTTTTT
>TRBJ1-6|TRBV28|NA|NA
CASSPRGNGSPLHF
TGTGCCAGCAGTCCAAGGGGAAACGGATCACCCCTCCACTTT
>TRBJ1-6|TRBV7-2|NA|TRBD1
CASSPQGTDNSPLHF
TGTGCCAGCAGCCCCCAGGGGACAGATAATTCACCCCTCCACTTT
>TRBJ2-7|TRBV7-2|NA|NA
CASSLLYEQYF
TGTGCCAGCAGCTTACTCTACGAGCAGTACTTC
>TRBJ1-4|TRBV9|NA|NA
CASSVRGRGEKLFF
TGTGCCAGCAGCGTTAGGGGCCGTGGGGAAAAACTGTTTTTT
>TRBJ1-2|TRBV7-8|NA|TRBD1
CASSETGGYGYTF
TGTGCCAGCAGCGAAACAGGGGGGTATGGCTACACCTTC
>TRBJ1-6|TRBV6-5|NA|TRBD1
CASSWTGGNSPLHF
TGTGCCAGCAGCTGGACAGGGGGAAATTCACCCCTCCACTTT
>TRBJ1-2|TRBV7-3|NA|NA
CASSLSGDAGYTF
TGTGCCAGCAGCTTATCAGGGGATGCTGGCTACACCTTC
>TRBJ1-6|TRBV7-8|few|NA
CASSPQDSPLHF
TGTGCCAGCAGCCCTCAGGATTCACCCCTCCACTTT
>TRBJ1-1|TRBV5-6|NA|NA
CASSFISPGMNTEAFF
TGTGCCAGCAGCTTTATATCGCCAGGAATGAACACTGAAGCTTTCTTT
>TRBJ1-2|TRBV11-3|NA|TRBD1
CASSLGAGGTYGYTF
TGTGCCAGCAGCTTAGGGGCAGGGGGCACCTATGGCTACACCTTC
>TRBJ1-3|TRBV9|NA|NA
CASSVGSTGNTIYF
TGTGCCAGCAGTGTAGGGTCTACTGGAAACACCATATATTTT
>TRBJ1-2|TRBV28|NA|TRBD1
CASSLGAGGYGYTF
TGTGCCAGCAGTTTAGGTGCAGGGGGCTATGGCTACACCTTC
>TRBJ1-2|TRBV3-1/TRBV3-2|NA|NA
CASSYSLYGYTF
TGTGCCAGCAGTTACAGCCTATATGGCTACACCTTC
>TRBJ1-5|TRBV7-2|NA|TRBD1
CASRPGQINQPQHF
TGTGCCAGCAGACCGGGACAGATTAATCAGCCCCAGCATTTT
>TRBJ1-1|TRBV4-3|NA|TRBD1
CASSQLSTGRNEAFF
TGCGCCAGCAGCCAACTCTCGACAGGGAGGAATGAAGCTTTCTTT
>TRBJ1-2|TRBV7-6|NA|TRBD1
CASSLRQGTGQEDGYTF
TGTGCCAGCAGCTTACGACAGGGGACAGGACAGGAGGATGGCTACACCTTC